These T cell receptor beta chains were read from a single sample in a study of T cells in Graves' hyperthyroidism and ophthalmopathy. TCRdb reprocessed the multiplex PCR reads with MiXCR, giving one entry per CDR3 protein. The sample lists about 690,000 distinct CDR3 sequences; 15% to 20% were seen once. The sample was blood. Every receptor here comes from a man aged 45-60 years with Graves' hyperthyroidism. Each CDR3 is given with its conserved first and last residue. Each record gives: V gene, J gene, CDR3 protein.

>TRBV7-9|TRBJ2-7
CASSPRVAEGNEQYF
>TRBV28|TRBJ1-4
CASSLAGGANEKLFF
>TRBV18|TRBJ2-6
CASSPPLSGANVLTF
>TRBV6-1|TRBJ2-7
CASSGAGELFYEQYF
>TRBV28|TRBJ2-2
CASSFRSSGNTGELFF
>TRBV10-1|TRBJ2-2
CASSGQTTGELFF
>TRBV15|TRBJ1-1
CATSRDKSGSAFF
>TRBV28|TRBJ1-1
CASSSGQGAETEAFF
>TRBV28|TRBJ2-5
CASRAAGGPKETQYF
>TRBV4-1|TRBJ2-7
CASSWTFGSSYEQYF